This TCR beta chain is from a study of response to subunit inactivated influenza vaccine. Findings and limits, study-wide: New T cells are recruited in small numbers by each seasonal influenza vaccination, according to the authors' suggestion.

TCRdb reanalysed the RT-PCR reads using MiXCR and keeps one entry per CDR3 protein. The sample lists about 780,000 distinct CDR3 sequences; about a fifth were seen once. Only a few counts were recorded for this clonotype. As yet, its antigen is unknown. Looked up from germline, CDR1 is LNHDA and CDR2 is SQIVND (reference sequence). V lost 5 bases, J lost 9 bases, and 8 bases lay in between. This CDR3 has 11 residues. This TCR derives from a man aged 45 to 65 who received an inactivated influenza vaccine. The sequenced sample was PBMCs from blood, obtained 4 to 6 days after vaccination. V and J are TRBV19 and TRBJ2-1; D unclear. The CDR3 region is CASSHLGEQFF. The CDR3, as DNA: TGTGCCAGTAGTCACCTGGGTGAGCAGTTCTTC.